This TCR beta chain is drawn from a study of T cells in Graves' hyperthyroidism and ophthalmopathy (dated by TCRdb to about 2019). Broadly, across the study: Peripheral blood samples were taken at initial diagnosis, before any treatment was given. TCR V-J signatures able to tell the groups apart were searched for in a discovery cohort of about a hundred patients, of whom around 42 had Graves' ophthalmopathy and 55 to 65 had stable Graves' hyperthyroidism. Whether ophthalmopathy could be predicted prospectively was tested in an independent validation cohort made up of 18 to 20 hyperthyroidism patients plus 17 patients who later progressed to ophthalmopathy. The approximately 100 discovery patients were divided at random into training and test sets in a 7:3 ratio. In six Graves' hyperthyroidism patients, the study also compared T-cell repertoires from thyroid tissue with T-cell repertoires from blood. After blood sampling, hyperthyroidism patients were treated with methimazole at a starting dose of 30 mg daily, and ophthalmopathy patients were treated with high-dose intravenous methylprednisolone. The paper describes TCR Vbeta CDR3 sequencing of about 140 peripheral blood samples, made up of around 41 ophthalmopathy patients, roughly 80 hyperthyroidism patients and some 17 progressor patients. Results and caveats for the whole study, not just this receptor: Ophthalmopathy was separated from stable hyperthyroidism by a 13 V-J signature model, with over 85% sensitivity and about 81% specificity obtained in cross-validation and 80%/75% obtained in testing. Blood samples also contained most of the expanded thyroid clonotypes (frequency above 0.001), which suggests that blood repertoires may reflect thyroid immune responses. In validation, progression to ophthalmopathy was predicted by the model with 70.59% sensitivity and 72.22% specificity, a median of about 6 months before onset. No statistical method was used to fix the sample size in advance, and group allocation was not hidden from the investigators.

Including the terminal cysteine and phenylalanine, the CDR3 comprises 15 residues. The only DNA kept is the CDR3, 45 bases in frame from the first base. CDR1 LNHDA and CDR2 SQIVND were looked up in the germline V gene (reference sequence). V sheds 7 bases and J sheds 0 bases, leaving 10 bases between their ends. The TCR beta CDR3 regions were amplified from the RNA transcripts. The TCR CDR3 was subjected to a first round of RT-PCR using the HTBI primer set and the Qiagen OneStep RT-PCR kit. Libraries were constructed in a second round of multiplex PCR, after which size selection and purification were performed. Libraries were sequenced paired-end with 100 bp reads on an Illumina HiSeq2000. Concerning the study's data processing: SOAPnuke was used to process the raw data, with reads discarded if the reads contained adapters or uncalled bases, had a mean Phred below 15, or lacked an exact constant-primer or identifier match. High-quality paired reads were merged with COPE v1.2.5, and unique nucleotide sequences were defined as clonotypes. Clonotypes were aligned to IMGT TRBV, TRBD and TRBJ reference segments using MiTCR v1.1. The analysis was restricted to V-J combinations with a frequency above 0.0001, which together covered 99% to 99.2% of the repertoires. The TCS score was defined as the ratio of F50 (clonal expansion) to E x V (chaos), calculated using BLOSUM62-based TCRdist between CDR3 peptides within each V-J. Welch's t-statistics and random forest reduced some 510 V-J features to fewer than 15, which were used in a naive Bayes classifier (R e1071). In TCRdb, the public reads were trimmed at Q25 with fastp and aligned with MiXCR, with productive beta chains retained. Every CDR3 protein is listed once, alongside the most common genes and DNA of its rows. It is TCRdb's table, rather than the study itself, that gives the V and J calls and clone size. This sample is represented by about 740,000 distinct CDR3 sequences; less than 15% of them were singletons. 10% to 13% of the sample rests with the top ten.

This clonotype came up a few times. Its specific antigen is unknown. No base qualities exist here, and no much larger clone lies one base off it. Stable Graves' hyperthyroidism was defined as no progression to ophthalmopathy during 18 months of follow-up. Hyperthyroidism patients were newly diagnosed, with disease duration under 2 months, and aged 18 to 65 years. Any patient with an uncontrolled infection, another autoimmune disease, pregnancy or lactation was excluded. Clinical symptoms, serum thyroxine and TRAb, thyroid ultrasound, and orbital computed tomography formed the basis for the diagnoses. PBMCs were separated from 10 ml of fresh peripheral blood using Ficoll-Paque density gradient centrifugation. Total RNA was extracted using Trizol reagent, and RNA quality was assessed on an Agilent 2100 Bioanalyzer.

The specimen was blood. This TCR came from a woman in her late teens or twenties with Graves' hyperthyroidism. The chain links TRBV19 with TRBJ2-6, with the D gene not clear enough to name. The DNA is as follows: TGTGCCAGTAACCTAGGACCCTCTGGGGCCAACGTCCTGACTTTC. Translated, this is CASNLGPSGANVLTF.